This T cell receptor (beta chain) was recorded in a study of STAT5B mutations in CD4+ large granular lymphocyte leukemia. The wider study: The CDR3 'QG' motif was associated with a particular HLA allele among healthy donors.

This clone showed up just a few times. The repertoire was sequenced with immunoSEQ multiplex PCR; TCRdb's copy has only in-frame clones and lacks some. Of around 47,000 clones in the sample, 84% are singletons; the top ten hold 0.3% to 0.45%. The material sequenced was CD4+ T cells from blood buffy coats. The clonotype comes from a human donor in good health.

For the CDR3, the DNA is TGTGCCAGCAGCTTAGGAGTAACGATGAACACTGAAGCTTTCTTT. Residues: CASSLGVTMNTEAFF. The genes are TRBV7-9 and TRBJ1-1, with D uncertain. The V gene lost 1 base and the J gene lost 0 bases, with 9 bases spanning the gap. Germline lookup yields CDR1 SEHNR and CDR2 FQNEAQ (reference sequence). The CDR3 is 15 amino acids.